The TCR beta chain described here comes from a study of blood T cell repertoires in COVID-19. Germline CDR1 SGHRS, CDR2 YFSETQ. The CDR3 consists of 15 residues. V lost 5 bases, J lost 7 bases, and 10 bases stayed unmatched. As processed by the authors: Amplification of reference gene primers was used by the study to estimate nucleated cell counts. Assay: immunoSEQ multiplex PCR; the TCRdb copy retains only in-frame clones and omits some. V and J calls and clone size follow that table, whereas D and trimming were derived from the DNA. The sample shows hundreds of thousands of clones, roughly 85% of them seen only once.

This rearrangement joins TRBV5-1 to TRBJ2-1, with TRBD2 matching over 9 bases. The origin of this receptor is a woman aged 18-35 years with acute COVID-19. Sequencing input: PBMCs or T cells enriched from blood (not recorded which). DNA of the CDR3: TGCGCCAGCAGGAGGGGCGGGGGGGCCTCGAATGAGCAGTTCTTC. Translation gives CASRRGGGASNEQFF.